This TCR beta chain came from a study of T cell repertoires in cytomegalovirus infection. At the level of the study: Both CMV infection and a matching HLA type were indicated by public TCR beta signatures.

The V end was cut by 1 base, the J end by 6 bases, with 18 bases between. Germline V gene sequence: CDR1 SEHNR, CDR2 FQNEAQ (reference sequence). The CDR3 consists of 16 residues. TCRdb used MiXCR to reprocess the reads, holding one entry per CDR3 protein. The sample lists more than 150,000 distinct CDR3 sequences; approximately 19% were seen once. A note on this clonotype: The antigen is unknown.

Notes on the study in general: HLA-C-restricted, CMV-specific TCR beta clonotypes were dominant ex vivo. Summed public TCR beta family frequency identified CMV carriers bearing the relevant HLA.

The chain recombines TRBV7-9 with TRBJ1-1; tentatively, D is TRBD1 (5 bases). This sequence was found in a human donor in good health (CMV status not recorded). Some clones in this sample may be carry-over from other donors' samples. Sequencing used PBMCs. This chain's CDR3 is CASSLGEFTGGAEAFF. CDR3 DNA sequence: TGTGCCAGCAGCTTAGGAGAGTTTACAGGAGGCGCTGAAGCTTTCTTT.